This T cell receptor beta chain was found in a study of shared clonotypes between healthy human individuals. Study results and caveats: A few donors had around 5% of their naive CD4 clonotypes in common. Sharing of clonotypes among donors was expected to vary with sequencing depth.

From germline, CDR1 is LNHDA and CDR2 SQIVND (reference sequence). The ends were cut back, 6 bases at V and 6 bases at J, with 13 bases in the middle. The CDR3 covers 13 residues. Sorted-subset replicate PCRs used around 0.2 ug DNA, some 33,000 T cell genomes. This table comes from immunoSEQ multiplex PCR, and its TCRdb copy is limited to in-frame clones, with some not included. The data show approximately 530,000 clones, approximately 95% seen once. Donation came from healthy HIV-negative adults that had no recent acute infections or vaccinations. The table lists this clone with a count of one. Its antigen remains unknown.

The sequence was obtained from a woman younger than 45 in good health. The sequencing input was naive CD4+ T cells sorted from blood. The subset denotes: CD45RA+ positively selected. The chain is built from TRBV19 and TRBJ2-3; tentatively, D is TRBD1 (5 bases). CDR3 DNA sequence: TGTGCCAGTAGGCCAGGGAATGGGGATACGCAGTATTTT. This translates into CASRPGNGDTQYF.